This passage covers 8 T cell receptor beta chains from one sample sequenced in a study of blood T cell repertoires in COVID-19. Measured with immunoSEQ multiplex PCR; TCRdb has only the in-frame clones, and not every one. Counted here are approximately 200,000 clones, under 90% occurring once; the ten biggest clones make up about 18%. Sequenced input: peripheral blood. Receptors originate from a person between 65 and 79 years old with COVID-19, enrolled during active disease.

The gene calls are TRBV5-1 and TRBJ2-5, with TRBD2 as a possible D gene (6 bases). Germline V lookup: CDR1 SGHRS, CDR2 YFSETQ. This CDR3 has 14 amino acids. The V end lost 4 bases, the J end lost 1 base, and 11 bases lay between the germline ends. CDR3 DNA sequence: TGCGCCAGCAGCCTGGGGGGAGGCCAAGAGACCCAGTACTTC. Its protein product is CASSLGGGQETQYF.

The CDR3 spells CASSLVGGKLFF. The CDR3 DNA reads TGTGCCAGCAGTTTAGTCGGAGGAAAACTGTTTTTT. The V call is TRBV28, the J call TRBJ1-4; D remains ambiguous. The CDR3 is 12 amino acids. Germline V lookup: CDR1 MDHEN, CDR2 SYDVKM. V was trimmed by 2 bases and J by 10 bases, leaving 8 bases between them.

This chain uses TRBV11-2 with TRBJ2-6; 8 bases agree with TRBD2. This CDR3 is 18 amino acids long. Per the germline V gene, CDR1 is SGHAT and CDR2 is FQNNGV. V was clipped by 1 base and J by 2 bases; unmatched bases: 7. DNA for the CDR3: TGTGCCAGCAGCTTAGGACCCCCGGGAGGGACTGGGGCCAACGTCCTGACTTTC. Protein: CASSLGPPGGTGANVLTF. Variable domain in full (rest from reference TRBV11-2 and TRBJ2-6): EAGVAQSPRYKIIEKRQSVAFWCNPISGHATLYWYQQILGQGPKLLIQFQNNGVVDDSQLPKDRFSAERLKGVDSTLKIQPAKLEDSAVYLCASSLGPPGGTGANVLTFGAGSRLTVL.

The chain combines TRBV28 with TRBJ2-1; D is unresolved. The CDR3 extends over 14 amino acids. V lost 3 bases to trimming and J lost 2 bases, with 8 bases between them. Germline V gives CDR1 MDHEN, CDR2 SYDVKM. CDR3 loop: CASSLKGAYNEQFF. The CDR3 DNA sequence: TGTGCCAGCAGTTTGAAAGGAGCCTACAATGAGCAGTTCTTC.

The chain has TRBV6-5 and TRBJ2-6; D remains unclear. Germline lookup yields CDR1 MNHEY and CDR2 SVGAGI. The CDR3 has 14 amino acids. Trimming left V 5 bases short and J 2 bases short, with 7 bases between. The CDR3: CASSNMAGANVLTF. In nucleotides, the CDR3 is TGTGCCAGCAGTAACATGGCTGGGGCCAACGTCCTGACTTTC.

CDR3 DNA sequence: TGCGCCAGCAGCTTGGCATTAAATCGACAACTTAGCTCCTACAATGAGCAGTTCTTC. Encoded protein: CASSLALNRQLSSYNEQFF. The chain recombines TRBV5-1 with TRBJ2-1, with D hard to call. Per the germline V gene, CDR1 is SGHRS and CDR2 is YFSETQ. V was shortened by 0 bases and J by 0 bases, with 19 bases between the two germline ends. The CDR3 runs 19 residues.

The J gene is TRBJ1-5, the V gene TRBV28; D is perhaps TRBD1 (6 bases). Trimming took 8 bases from V and 5 from J, leaving 13 bases between them. Germline lookup yields CDR1 MDHEN and CDR2 SYDVKM. The CDR3 length is 13 residues. The CDR3 nucleotides read TGTGCCAGCGTTACAGGGCTCCATCAGCCCCAGCATTTT. Amino acid sequence: CASVTGLHQPQHF.

The chain combines TRBV19 with TRBJ1-1, with a possible D match to TRBD1 (5 bases). CDR1 is LNHDA, CDR2 SQIVND, per germline (reference sequence). There are 11 residues in the CDR3. Trimming took 10 bases from V and 10 from J, leaving 16 bases between them. Here the CDR3 reads CATGGTRVAFF. The DNA for the CDR3 is TGTGCCACTGGGGGGACTAGGGTAGCTTTCTTT. Drawing the rest from reference TRBV19 and TRBJ1-1, the complete variable domain is DGGITQSPKYLFRKEGQNVTLSCEQNLNHDAMYWYRQDPGQGLRLIYYSQIVNDFQKGDIAEGYSVSREKKESFPLTVTSAQKNPTAFYLCATGGTRVAFFGQGTRLTVV.